This T cell receptor (beta chain) was recorded in a study of CD8+CD57+ T cells in acquired aplastic anemia. Only patients with CD8+CD57+ cell expansion on flow cytometry were chosen for sequencing. Genomic DNA served as template for TCR beta VDJ and CDR3 profiling. TCRdb processed the reads anew with MiXCR; each CDR3 protein has one entry. The data show 300,000 or so distinct CDR3 sequences, with approximately 57% seen just once and 1% to 1.5% held by the top ten. This clonotype was picked up many times. Between the trimmed V and J ends, which lost 4 bases and 8 bases, there was a span of 9 bases. The CDR3 spans 11 residues. In germline, CDR1 is SQVTM, CDR2 ANQGSEA.

The J gene is TRBJ2-1, the V gene TRBV29-1; no clear D gene. The sample comprised sorted CD4+, CD8+, or CD8+CD57+ T cells (not recorded which) from PBMCs. This receptor was taken from a human donor with aplastic anemia. The CDR3 DNA follows: TGCAGCGTTGTCGAAAATCATGAGCAGTTCTTC. Translating it yields CSVVENHEQFF.